This T cell receptor beta chain was captured in a study of T cell responses to AZD1222 COVID-19 vaccine. This CDR3 has 15 residues. V lost 3 bases to trimming and J lost 2 bases; unmatched junction nucleotides: 3. Germline loops: CDR1 SGHRS, CDR2 YFSETQ. Generated by immunoSEQ multiplex PCR, the TCRdb table keeps only in-frame clones and is missing some. Altogether about 150,000 clones are present, 80% to 95% being singletons, with the ten largest covering less than 3.5%. Material: peripheral blood, obtained 28 days after the second AZD1222 dose. The TCR sequence derives from an adult who received the AZD1222 COVID-19 vaccine. The chain carries TRBV5-1 and TRBJ1-3; 9 nucleotides align to TRBD1. The CDR3 sequence: CASSSGTGTGNTIYF. The CDR3 DNA follows: TGCGCCAGCAGCTCAGGGACAGGGACTGGAAACACCATATATTTT.